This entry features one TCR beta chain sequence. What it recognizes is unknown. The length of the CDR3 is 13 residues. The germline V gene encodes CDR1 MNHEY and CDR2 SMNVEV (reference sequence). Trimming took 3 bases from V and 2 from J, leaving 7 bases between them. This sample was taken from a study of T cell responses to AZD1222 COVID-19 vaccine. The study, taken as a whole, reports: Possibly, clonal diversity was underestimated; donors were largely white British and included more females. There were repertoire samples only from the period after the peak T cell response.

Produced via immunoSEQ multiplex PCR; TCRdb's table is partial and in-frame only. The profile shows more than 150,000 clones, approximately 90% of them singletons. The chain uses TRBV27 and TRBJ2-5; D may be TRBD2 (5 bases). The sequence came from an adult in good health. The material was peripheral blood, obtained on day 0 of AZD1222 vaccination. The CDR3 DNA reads TGTGCCAGCAGTTTGCGCGGGCAAGAGACCCAGTACTTC. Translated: CASSLRGQETQYF.